This entry concerns a single T cell receptor (beta chain). No cognate antigen has been identified for it. Nothing much larger sits one base from this clone, and base qualities are not available. This sample is drawn from a study of blood T cells in healthy people across ages (dated by TCRdb to about 2015). Background on the whole study: Template switching captured roughly one uniquely barcoded TCR beta cDNA molecule per two T cells in model experiments. To track age-related changes in TCR beta repertoire diversity, the study relied on deep sequencing normalized with unique cDNA molecular identifiers. Four age groups were formed from the donors: young (average around 15 years), middle-aged (approximately 41), aged (roughly 58) and long-lived (about 75). To avoid experimental bias, donors of different ages were distributed randomly across sequencing lanes. Two additional independent replicas of 1 million unique cDNA reads from the same blood draw were analyzed for two donors (one aged 18 to 30 and one aged 80 or older). Study-wide conclusions, independent of this receptor: Bulk unsorted PBMC profiling prevented conclusive comparison of naive and antigen-experienced compartments. There was a strong correlation between observed TCR beta diversity and the percentage of naive T cells measured by flow cytometry. The long-lived group showed more naive CD4+ T cells, fewer expanded clones and increased TCR diversity than the aged group, suggesting age selection. Estimates of total diversity based on one million sequenced T cells were regarded as lower bounds and as underestimates. Because donor CMV infection status was unknown, age-related changes in expanded clonotypes were potentially confounded. As age increased, observed TCR beta diversity per million T cells dropped in a roughly linear way, and a significant reduction was already evident by age about 36.

Systemically healthy Caucasian individuals from Russia, some 38 in total and aged about 6 to 100 years, were included as donors. Each donor gave about 10 milliliters of peripheral blood, drawn into EDTA-treated Vacutainer tubes. Ficoll-Paque density-gradient centrifugation was used to isolate PBMCs, with at least 7 million per sample. Trizol reagent was used to extract total RNA from PBMCs, with at least 6 micrograms per sample. For every donor, an aliquot of PBMCs went through flow cytometry to measure the percentages of naive CD45RAhigh/CD27high T cells. The library was made by 5' RACE. This sample was sequenced with an Illumina HiSeq 2500. A second PCR of about 6 to 11 cycles was performed with a sample-barcoded 5' primer and a J-beta primer mix. A template-switch 5' adaptor carrying 12 random nucleotides introduced a unique molecular identifier onto each TCR beta cDNA molecule. At least 2.5 million CDR3-containing paired-end reads were obtained from each sample. All of the RNA was converted into first-strand cDNA using the Mint cDNA synthesis kit, with a TRBC-specific oligonucleotide serving as the primer. All cDNA was treated with uracil-DNA glycosylase and then went through a first 18-cycle PCR with the universal primers M1SS and BC2_uni_R. In the original analysis: Normalization of each sample was performed by random selection of 1 million high-quality reads, each carrying a distinct molecular identifier. Instead of being binned into consensus sequences, reads that shared molecular identifiers were thrown out. MiTCR, set to a Q25 quality threshold and the strictest error-elimination algorithm, was used for CDR3 identification, clonotype clustering and error correction. A nonparametric unseen species model with Euler transformation was used to estimate lower-bound total TCR beta diversity. TCRdb redid the processing of the public reads, applying fastp at Q25 and MiXCR, and retained in-frame beta chains. Every entry covers one CDR3 protein and lists the most common genes and DNA from its rows. TCRdb's processing, not the authors', yielded these V and J calls. The sample table contains hundreds of thousands of distinct CDR3 sequences; only one count was recorded for 45% to 60% of them. Approximately 12% of the sample comes from the top ten.

V is reduced by 5 bases and J by 2 bases, leaving a spacing of 10 bases between them. The CDR3 sequence holds 13 residues, the cysteine and phenylalanine included. The kept DNA is CDR3 alone, 39 bases in frame from the first base. The sequence links TRBV12-3 or TRBV12-4 to TRBJ2-7; the D gene is unclear. Material for sequencing was blood. The source of this sequence is a woman older than 75 in good health. The bases read TGTGCCAGCAGTCGGACCCTGACCTACGAGCAGTACTTC. Its translation is CASSRTLTYEQYF.